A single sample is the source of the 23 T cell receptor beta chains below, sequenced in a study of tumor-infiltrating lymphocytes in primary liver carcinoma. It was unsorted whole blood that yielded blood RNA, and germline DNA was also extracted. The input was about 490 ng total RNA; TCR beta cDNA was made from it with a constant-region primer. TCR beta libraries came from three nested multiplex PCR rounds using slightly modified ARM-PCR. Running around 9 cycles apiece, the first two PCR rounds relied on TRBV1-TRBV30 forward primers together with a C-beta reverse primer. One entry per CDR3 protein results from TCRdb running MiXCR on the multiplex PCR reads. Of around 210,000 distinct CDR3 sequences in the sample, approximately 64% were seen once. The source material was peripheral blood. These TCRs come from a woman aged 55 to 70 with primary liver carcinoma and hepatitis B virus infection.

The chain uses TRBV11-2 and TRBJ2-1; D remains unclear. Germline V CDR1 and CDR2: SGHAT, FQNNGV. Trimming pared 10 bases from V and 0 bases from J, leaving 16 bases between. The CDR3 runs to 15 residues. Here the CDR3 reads CANGLVLSSYNEQFF. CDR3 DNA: TGTGCCAACGGCTTAGTCCTGAGCTCCTACAATGAGCAGTTCTTC. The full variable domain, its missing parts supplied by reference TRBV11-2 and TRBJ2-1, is EAGVAQSPRYKIIEKRQSVAFWCNPISGHATLYWYQQILGQGPKLLIQFQNNGVVDDSQLPKDRFSAERLKGVDSTLKIQPAKLEDSAVYLCANGLVLSSYNEQFFGPGTRLTVL.

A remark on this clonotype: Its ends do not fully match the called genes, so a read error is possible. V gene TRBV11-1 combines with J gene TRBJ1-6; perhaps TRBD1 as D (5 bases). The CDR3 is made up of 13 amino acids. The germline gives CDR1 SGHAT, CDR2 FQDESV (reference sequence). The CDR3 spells CTSCRLGGSPLHF. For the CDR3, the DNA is TGTACCAGCTGCCGACTTGGGGGTTCACCCCTCCACTTT.

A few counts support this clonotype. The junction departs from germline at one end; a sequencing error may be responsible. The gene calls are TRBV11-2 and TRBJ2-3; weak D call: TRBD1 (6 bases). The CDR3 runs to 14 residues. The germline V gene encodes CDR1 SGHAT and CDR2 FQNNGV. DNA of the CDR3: TGTACCAGCAGCCCGTGGACAGACACAGATACGCAGTATTTT. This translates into CTSSPWTDTDTQYF.

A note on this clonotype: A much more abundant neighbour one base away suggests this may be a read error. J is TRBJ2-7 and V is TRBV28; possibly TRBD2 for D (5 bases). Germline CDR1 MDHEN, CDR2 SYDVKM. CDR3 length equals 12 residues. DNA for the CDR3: TGTGCCATCCAAGGGAGCTCCTACAAGCAGTACTTC. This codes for CAIQGSSYKQYF.

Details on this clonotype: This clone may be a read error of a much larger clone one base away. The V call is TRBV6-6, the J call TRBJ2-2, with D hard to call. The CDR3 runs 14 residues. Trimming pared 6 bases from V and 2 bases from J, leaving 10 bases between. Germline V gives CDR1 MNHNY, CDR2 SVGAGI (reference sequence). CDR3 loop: CASRNSGNTGELFF. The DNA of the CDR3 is TGTGCCAGCAGGAACTCTGGAAACACCGGGGAGCTGTTTTTT.

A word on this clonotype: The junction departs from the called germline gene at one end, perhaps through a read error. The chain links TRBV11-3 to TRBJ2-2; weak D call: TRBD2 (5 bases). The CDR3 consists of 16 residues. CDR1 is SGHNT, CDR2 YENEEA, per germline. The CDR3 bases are TGTGCCAACAGCTCAACCCGGTTGGCGGGTACCGGGGAACTGTTTTTT. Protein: CANSSTRLAGTGELFF.

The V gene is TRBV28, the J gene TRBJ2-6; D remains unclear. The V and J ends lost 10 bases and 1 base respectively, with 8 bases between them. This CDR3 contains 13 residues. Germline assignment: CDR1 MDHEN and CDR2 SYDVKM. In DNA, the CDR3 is TGTGCCAACACCCTATCTGGGGCCAACGTCCTGACTTTC. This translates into CANTLSGANVLTF.

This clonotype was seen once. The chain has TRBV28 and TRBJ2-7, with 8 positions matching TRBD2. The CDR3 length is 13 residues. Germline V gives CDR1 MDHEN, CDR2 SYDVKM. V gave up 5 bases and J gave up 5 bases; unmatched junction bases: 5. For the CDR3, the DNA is TGTGCCAGCAGTCAAGCGGGAGCTGACGAGCAGTACTTC. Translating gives CASSQAGADEQYF.

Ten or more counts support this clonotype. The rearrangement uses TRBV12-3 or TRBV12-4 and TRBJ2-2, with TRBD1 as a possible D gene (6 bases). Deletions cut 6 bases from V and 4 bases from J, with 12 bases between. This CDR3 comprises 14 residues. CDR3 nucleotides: TGTGCCAGCAGCATACAGGGCCCCACCGGGGAGCTGTTTTTT. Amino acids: CASSIQGPTGELFF.

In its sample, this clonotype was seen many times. For the CDR3, the DNA is TGTGCCAGCAGCCAAGGCGGGAGGAGGGGCGAGCAGTACTTC. Residues: CASSQGGRRGEQYF. The J gene is TRBJ2-7, the V gene TRBV14; 8 bases line up with TRBD2. The CDR3 spans 14 residues. Germline CDR1 and CDR2: SGHDN and FVKESK. After removal of 1 base from V and 6 bases from J, the junction contained 5 bases not matched to a gene.

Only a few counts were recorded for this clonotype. The CDR3 protein is CASSEHSNQPQHF. Written as DNA, the CDR3 is TGTGCCAGCAGTGAACATAGCAATCAGCCCCAGCATTTT. The chain uses TRBV6-1 and TRBJ1-5; no definite D call. The V gene lost 2 bases and the J gene lost 0 bases, with 2 bases spanning the gap. Germline V gives CDR1 MNHNS, CDR2 SASEGT. The CDR3 totals 13 residues.

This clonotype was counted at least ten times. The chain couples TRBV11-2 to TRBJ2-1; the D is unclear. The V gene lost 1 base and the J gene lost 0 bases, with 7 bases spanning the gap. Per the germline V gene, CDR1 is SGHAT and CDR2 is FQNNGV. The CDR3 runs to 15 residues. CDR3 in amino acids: CASSLALHSYNEQFF. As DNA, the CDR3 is TGTGCCAGCAGCTTAGCGTTACACTCCTACAATGAGCAGTTCTTC.

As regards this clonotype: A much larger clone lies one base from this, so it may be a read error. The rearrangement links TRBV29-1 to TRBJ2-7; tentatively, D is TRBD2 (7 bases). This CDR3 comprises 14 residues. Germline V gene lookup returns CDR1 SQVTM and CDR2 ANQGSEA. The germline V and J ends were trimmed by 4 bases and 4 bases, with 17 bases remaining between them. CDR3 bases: TGCAGCGTTGGTGCGGGGGCGGTAGGGTACGAGCAGTACTTC. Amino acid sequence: CSVGAGAVGYEQYF.

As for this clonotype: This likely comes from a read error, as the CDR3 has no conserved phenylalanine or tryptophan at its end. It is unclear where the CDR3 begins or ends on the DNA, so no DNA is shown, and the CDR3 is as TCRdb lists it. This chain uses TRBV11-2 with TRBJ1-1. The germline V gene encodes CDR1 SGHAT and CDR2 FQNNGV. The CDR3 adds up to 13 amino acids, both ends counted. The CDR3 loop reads CASSLERYSEALS.

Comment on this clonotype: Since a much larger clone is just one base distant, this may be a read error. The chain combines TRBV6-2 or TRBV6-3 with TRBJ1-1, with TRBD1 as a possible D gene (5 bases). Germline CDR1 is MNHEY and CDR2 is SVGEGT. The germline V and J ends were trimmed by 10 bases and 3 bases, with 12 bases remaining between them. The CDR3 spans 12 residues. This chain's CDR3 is CATTEGYTEAFF. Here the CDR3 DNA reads TGTGCCACCACTGAGGGGTACACTGAAGCTTTCTTT.

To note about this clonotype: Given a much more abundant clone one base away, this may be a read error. CDR3 loop: CASSEGVSSYNGQFF. The CDR3 bases are TGTGCCAGCAGTGAGGGGGTGAGCTCCTACAATGGGCAGTTCTTC. The chain couples TRBV6-1 to TRBJ2-1; D is perhaps TRBD1 or TRBD2 (5 bases each). The germline V gene encodes CDR1 MNHNS and CDR2 SASEGT. The CDR3 runs to 15 residues.

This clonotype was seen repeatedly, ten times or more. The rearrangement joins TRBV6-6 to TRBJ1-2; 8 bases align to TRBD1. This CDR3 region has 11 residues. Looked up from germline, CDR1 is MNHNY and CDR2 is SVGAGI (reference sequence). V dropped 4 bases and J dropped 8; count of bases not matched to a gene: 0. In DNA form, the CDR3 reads TGTGCCAGCAGTTGGGACAGGGGCTACACCTTC. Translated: CASSWDRGYTF.

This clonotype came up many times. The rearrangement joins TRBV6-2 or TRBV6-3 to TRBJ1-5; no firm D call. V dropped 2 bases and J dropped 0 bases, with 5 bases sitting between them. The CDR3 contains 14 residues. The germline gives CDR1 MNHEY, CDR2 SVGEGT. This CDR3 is CASSYEVSNQPQHF. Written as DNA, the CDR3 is TGTGCCAGCAGTTACGAAGTTAGCAATCAGCCCCAGCATTTT.

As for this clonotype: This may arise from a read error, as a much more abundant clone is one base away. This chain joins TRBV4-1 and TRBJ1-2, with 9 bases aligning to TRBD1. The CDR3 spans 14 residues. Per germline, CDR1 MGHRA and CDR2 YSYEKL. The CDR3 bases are TGCGCCAGAAGCCAAATACAGGGGGCGGGGGGCTACACCTTC. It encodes CARSQIQGAGGYTF.

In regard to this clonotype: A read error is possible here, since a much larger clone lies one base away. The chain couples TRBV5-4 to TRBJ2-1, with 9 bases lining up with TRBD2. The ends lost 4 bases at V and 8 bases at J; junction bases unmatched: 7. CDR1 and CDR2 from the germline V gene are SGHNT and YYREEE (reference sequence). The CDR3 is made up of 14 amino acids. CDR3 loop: CASSPLVAGDEQFF. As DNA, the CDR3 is TGTGCCAGCAGCCCTTTGGTAGCGGGAGATGAGCAGTTCTTC.

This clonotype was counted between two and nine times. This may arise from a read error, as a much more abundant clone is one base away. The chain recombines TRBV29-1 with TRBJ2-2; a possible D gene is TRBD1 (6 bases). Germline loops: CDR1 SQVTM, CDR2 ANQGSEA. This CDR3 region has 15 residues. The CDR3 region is CSVEEGGSDTGELVF. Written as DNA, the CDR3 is TGCAGCGTTGAAGAAGGGGGTAGTGACACCGGGGAGCTGGTTTTT.

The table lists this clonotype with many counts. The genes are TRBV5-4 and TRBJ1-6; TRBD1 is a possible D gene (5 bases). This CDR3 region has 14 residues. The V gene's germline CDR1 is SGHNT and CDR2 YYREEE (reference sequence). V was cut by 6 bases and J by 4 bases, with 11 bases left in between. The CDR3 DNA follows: TGTGCCAGCACGACAGCCGGGTATAATTCACCCCTCCACTTT. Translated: CASTTAGYNSPLHF.

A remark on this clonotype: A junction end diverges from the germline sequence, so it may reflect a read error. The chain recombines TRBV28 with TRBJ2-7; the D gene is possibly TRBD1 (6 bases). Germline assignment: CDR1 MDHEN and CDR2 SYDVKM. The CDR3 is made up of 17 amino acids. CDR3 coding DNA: TGTGTCAGCAGTATGTCCGAGACAGGTTCCCATTCCTACGAGCAGTACTTC. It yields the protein CVSSMSETGSHSYEQYF.